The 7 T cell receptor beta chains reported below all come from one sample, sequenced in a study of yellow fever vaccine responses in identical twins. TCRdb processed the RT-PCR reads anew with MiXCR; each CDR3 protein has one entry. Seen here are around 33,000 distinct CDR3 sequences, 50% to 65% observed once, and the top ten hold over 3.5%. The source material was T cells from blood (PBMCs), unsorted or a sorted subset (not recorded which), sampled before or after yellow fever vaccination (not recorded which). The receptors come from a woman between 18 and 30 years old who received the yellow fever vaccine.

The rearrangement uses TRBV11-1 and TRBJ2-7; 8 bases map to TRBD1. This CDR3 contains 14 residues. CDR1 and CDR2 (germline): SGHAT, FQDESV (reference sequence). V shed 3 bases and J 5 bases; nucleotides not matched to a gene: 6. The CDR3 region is CASSFAQGVHEQYF. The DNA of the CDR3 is TGTGCCAGCAGCTTTGCACAGGGGGTCCACGAGCAGTACTTC.

The CDR3 DNA follows: TGTGCCAGCAGTTACCCCCCAGATACGCAGTATTTT. Protein product: CASSYPPDTQYF. This chain uses TRBV6-2 or TRBV6-3 with TRBJ2-3; D uncertain. The germline V gene encodes CDR1 MNHEY and CDR2 SVGEGT. V lost 2 bases and J 4 bases, leaving 4 bases between the germline ends. The CDR3 runs to 12 residues.

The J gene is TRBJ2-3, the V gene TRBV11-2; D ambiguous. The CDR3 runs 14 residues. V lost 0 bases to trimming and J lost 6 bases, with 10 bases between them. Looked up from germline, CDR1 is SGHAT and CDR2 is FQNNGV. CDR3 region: CASSLDGPLDTQYF. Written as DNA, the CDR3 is TGTGCCAGCAGCTTAGACGGACCCCTGGATACGCAGTATTTT.

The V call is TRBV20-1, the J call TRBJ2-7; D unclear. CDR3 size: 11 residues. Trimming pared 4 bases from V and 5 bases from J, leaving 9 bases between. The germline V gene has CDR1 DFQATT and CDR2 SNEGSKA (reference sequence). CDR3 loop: CSATNSNEQYV. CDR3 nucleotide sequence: TGCAGTGCTACCAATAGTAACGAGCAGTACGTC.

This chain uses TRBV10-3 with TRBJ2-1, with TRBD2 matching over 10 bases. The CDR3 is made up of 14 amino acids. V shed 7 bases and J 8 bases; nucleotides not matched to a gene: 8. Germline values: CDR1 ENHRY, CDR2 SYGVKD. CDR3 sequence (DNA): TGTGCCATCAATAGCGGGGGGAGGTGGTATGAGCAGTTCTTC. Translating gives CAINSGGRWYEQFF.

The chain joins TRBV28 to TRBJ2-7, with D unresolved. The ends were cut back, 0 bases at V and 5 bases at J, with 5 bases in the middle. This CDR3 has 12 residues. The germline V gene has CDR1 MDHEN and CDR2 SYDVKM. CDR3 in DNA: TGTGCCAGCAGTTTATGGTCGGACGAGCAGTACTTC. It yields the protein CASSLWSDEQYF.

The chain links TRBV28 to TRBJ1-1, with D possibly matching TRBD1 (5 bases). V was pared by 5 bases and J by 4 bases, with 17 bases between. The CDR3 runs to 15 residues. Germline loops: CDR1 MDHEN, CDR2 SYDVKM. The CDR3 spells CASSGTGGLGTEAFF. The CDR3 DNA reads TGTGCCAGCAGTGGCACAGGAGGTCTGGGCACTGAAGCTTTCTTT.